The clone carrying this TCR beta chain was recorded at least ten times. Its target is not known. CDR1 and CDR2 from the germline V gene are SQVTM and ANQGSEA. Trimming cost V 6 bases and J 8 bases, with 13 bases left between them. This CDR3 region has 12 residues. The data derive from a study of early T cells in non-severe SARS-CoV-2 infection. Study as a whole: Sequencing used unsorted whole-blood bulk RNA, so chains lack pairing.

Unique molecular identifier tags were affixed to discrete cDNA molecules. TCRdb re-called the 5' RACE reads with MiXCR, one entry per CDR3 protein. The table includes 29,000 or so distinct CDR3 sequences, more than 4.5% detected once. Study results and caveats: Anti-spike CD8 responses were favored by VDJdb matching, which missed private and CD4 specificities.

This TCR was sampled from an adult who was a healthcare worker with PCR-confirmed SARS-CoV-2 infection or an uninfected control (not recorded which). The chain employs TRBV29-1 and TRBJ1-4, with TRBD1 as a possible D gene (5 bases). The specimen sequenced was whole blood. CDR3 loop: CSVQGLYEKLFF. Written as DNA, the CDR3 is TGCAGCGTCCAGGGTTTGTACGAAAAACTGTTTTTT.